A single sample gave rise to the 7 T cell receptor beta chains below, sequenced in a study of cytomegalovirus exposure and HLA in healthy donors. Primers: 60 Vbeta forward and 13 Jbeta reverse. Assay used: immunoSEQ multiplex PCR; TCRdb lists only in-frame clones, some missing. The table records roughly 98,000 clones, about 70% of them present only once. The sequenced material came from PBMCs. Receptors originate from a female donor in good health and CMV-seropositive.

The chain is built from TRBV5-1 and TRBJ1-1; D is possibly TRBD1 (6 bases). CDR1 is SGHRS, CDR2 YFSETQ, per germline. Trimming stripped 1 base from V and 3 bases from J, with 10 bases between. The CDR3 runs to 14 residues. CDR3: CASSLTGYHTEAFF. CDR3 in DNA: TGCGCCAGCAGCTTGACAGGGTATCACACTGAAGCTTTCTTT.

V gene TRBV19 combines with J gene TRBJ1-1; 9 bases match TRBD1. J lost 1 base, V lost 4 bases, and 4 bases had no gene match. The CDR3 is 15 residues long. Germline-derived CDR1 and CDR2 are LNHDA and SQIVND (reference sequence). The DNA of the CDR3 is TGTGCCAGTAGTACCGGGACAGGGACGAACACTGAAGCTTTCTTT. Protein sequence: CASSTGTGTNTEAFF. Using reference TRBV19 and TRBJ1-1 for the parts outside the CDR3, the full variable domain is DGGITQSPKYLFRKEGQNVTLSCEQNLNHDAMYWYRQDPGQGLRLIYYSQIVNDFQKGDIAEGYSVSREKKESFPLTVTSAQKNPTAFYLCASSTGTGTNTEAFFGQGTRLTVV.

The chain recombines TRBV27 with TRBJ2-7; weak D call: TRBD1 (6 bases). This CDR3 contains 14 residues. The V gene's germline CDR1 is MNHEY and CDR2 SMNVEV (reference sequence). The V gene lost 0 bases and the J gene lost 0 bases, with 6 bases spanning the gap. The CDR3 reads CASSLSDSSYEQYF. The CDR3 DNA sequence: TGTGCCAGCAGTTTATCGGACAGCTCCTACGAGCAGTACTTC.

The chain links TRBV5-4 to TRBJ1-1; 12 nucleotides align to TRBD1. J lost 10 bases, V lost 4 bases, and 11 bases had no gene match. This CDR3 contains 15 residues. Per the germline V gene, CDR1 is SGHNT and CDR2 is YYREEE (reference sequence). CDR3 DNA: TGTGCCAGCAGCCCAACCGGGACAGGGGGCTGGGGAGCTTTCTTT. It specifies CASSPTGTGGWGAFF.

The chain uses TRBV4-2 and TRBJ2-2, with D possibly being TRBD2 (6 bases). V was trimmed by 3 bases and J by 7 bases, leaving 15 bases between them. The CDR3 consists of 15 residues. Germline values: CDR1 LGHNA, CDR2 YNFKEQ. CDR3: CASSQGRGTGGELFF. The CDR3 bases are TGTGCCAGCAGCCAGGGACGGGGGACGGGCGGGGAGCTGTTTTTT.

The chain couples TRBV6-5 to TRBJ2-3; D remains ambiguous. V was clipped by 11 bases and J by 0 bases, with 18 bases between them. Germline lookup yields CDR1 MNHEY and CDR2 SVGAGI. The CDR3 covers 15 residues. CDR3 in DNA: TGTGCCTCGCGGCGTACGGATCCTAGCACAGATACGCAGTATTTT. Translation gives CASRRTDPSTDTQYF.

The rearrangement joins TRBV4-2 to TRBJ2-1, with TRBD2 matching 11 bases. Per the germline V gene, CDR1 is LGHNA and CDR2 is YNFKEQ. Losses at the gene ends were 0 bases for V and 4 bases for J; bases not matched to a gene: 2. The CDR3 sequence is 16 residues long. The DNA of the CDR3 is TGTGCCAGCAGCCAAGATGCTAGCGGGGGGTACAATGAGCAGTTCTTC. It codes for CASSQDASGGYNEQFF.